This T cell receptor beta chain comes out of a study of somatic mutations in cytotoxic T cells in rheumatoid arthritis. Study at large: The researchers flow-sorted some T-cell populations stained with V beta antibodies and got nearly 100% purity, and these included V beta1+ cells sequenced for TCRB.

Generated by immunoSEQ multiplex PCR, the TCRdb table keeps only in-frame clones and is missing some. The sample lists approximately 13,000 clones, more than 60% seen once, with roughly 7.4% in the top ten. The sample holds one count of this clone. Germline CDR1 is MGHRA and CDR2 is YSYEKL. This CDR3 is built from 14 residues. Trimming took off 3 bases at V and 3 bases at J, with 12 bases between the two ends. Positive magnetic bead selection, which isolated the CD4+ and CD8+ cells, was followed by a flow cytometry check of purity. The rearrangement uses TRBV4-1 and TRBJ2-7; TRBD1 is a possible D gene (6 bases). The source is an adult with rheumatoid arthritis. Sequencing was performed on CD8+ T cells sorted from blood. CDR3 amino acids: CASSHRQGIYEQYF. The CDR3 nucleotides are TGCGCCAGCAGCCACCGGCAGGGGATCTACGAGCAGTACTTC.